This TCR beta chain was identified in a study of T-cell memory formation after mild COVID-19. TCRdb re-derived calls from the 5' RACE reads in MiXCR, one entry per CDR3 protein. This sample carries around 140,000 distinct CDR3 sequences, around 25% of them seen once, and the ten largest clones take 24%. Germline-derived CDR1 and CDR2 are DFQATT and SNEGSKA (reference sequence). The CDR3 spans 16 residues. Trimming stripped 0 bases from V and 0 bases from J, with 12 bases between. This clonotype was picked up many times. Its specificity is unknown. Overall study results and limits: Within pre-infection memory, some responding clones were found, suggesting cross-reactive memory joined.

This receptor was identified in an adult woman who had mild COVID-19 (a few samples of this study predate the infection). Cell type and time point are not known. The chain uses TRBV20-1 and TRBJ1-5; D is unclear. Material for sequencing was PBMCs or a T cell subset sorted from them (not recorded which). The CDR3 region has the DNA TGCAGTGCTAGAGAGATCGACGTGTATAGCAATCAGCCCCAGCATTTT. This gives the protein CSAREIDVYSNQPQHF.